Each of the 15 T cell receptor beta chains below was sequenced from the same sample in a study of shared clonotypes between healthy human individuals. Profiling relied on immunoSEQ multiplex PCR, and the TCRdb table lists in-frame clones only, not all of them. The sample consists of about 2.4 million clones, approximately 94% of them appearing once. Specimen: naive CD4+ T cells from PBMCs. Subset reported: CD45RA+ positively selected. The source of these receptors is a man aged 18 to 29 in good health. Some clones in this sample may be carry-over from other donors' samples.

The chain uses TRBV5-4 and TRBJ2-3; 15 bases agree with TRBD2. The CDR3 extends over 19 amino acids. Losses at the gene ends were 5 bases for V and 4 bases for J; bases not matched to a gene: 14. Germline values: CDR1 SGHNT, CDR2 YYREEE (reference sequence). CDR3 sequence reads: CASRTGLAGGPEGADTQYF. DNA for the CDR3: TGTGCCAGCAGGACCGGACTAGCGGGAGGGCCCGAAGGAGCAGATACGCAGTATTTT.

The sample holds a few counts of this clone. The sample has other DNA sequences that encode this CDR3 too. The chain has TRBV5-1 and TRBJ1-1, with D uncertain. Germline lookup yields CDR1 SGHRS and CDR2 YFSETQ. The germline V and J ends were trimmed by 0 bases and 4 bases, with 10 bases remaining between them. There are 14 residues in the CDR3. The CDR3 here is CASSLEGGVTEAFF. CDR3 nucleotide sequence: TGCGCCAGCAGCTTGGAAGGAGGCGTCACTGAAGCTTTCTTT.

This clone has only a few counts. The chain carries TRBV5-4 and TRBJ1-1; D ambiguous. The V end lost 3 bases, the J end lost 3 bases, and 12 bases lay between the germline ends. The CDR3 loop spans 14 amino acids. CDR1 and CDR2 from the germline V gene are SGHNT and YYREEE (reference sequence). CDR3 amino acids: CASSSRREDTEAFF. CDR3 bases: TGTGCCAGCAGCTCCAGGAGGGAGGACACTGAAGCTTTCTTT. Based on the CDR3 plus reference TRBV5-4 and TRBJ1-1, the full variable domain is ETGVTQSPTHLIKTRGQQVTLRCSSQSGHNTVSWYQQALGQGPQFIFQYYREEENGRGNFPPRFSGLQFPNYSSELNVNALELDDSALYLCASSSRREDTEAFFGQGTRLTVV.

This rearrangement joins TRBV25-1 to TRBJ1-4; D unresolved. The CDR3 totals 13 residues. V lost 6 bases and J lost 7, with 12 bases in between. Germline values: CDR1 MGHDK, CDR2 SYGVNS. Here the CDR3 reads CASSIPGSEKLFF. The DNA for the CDR3 is TGTGCCAGCAGCATACCTGGGAGTGAAAAACTGTTTTTT.

V and J are TRBV1 and TRBJ2-3; the table's D call of TRBD1 was not tested on the DNA. TRBV1 is tagged as a pseudogene. The CDR3 totals 17 residues. This CDR3 reads CTSPLWGDRGCTDTQYF. CDR3 coding DNA: TGCACCAGCCCCCTATGGGGGGACAGGGGTTGCACAGATACGCAGTATTTT.

This chain links TRBV9 with TRBJ2-3, with D unresolved. Between the trimmed V and J ends, which lost 0 bases and 5 bases, there was a span of 7 bases. There are 13 residues in the CDR3. Germline V gives CDR1 SGDLS, CDR2 YYNGEE. In DNA form, the CDR3 reads TGTGCCAGCAGCGTAGAGGGTTTAGATACGCAGTATTTT. Translating gives CASSVEGLDTQYF. Complete variable domain (other parts from reference TRBV9 and TRBJ2-3): DSGVTQTPKHLITATGQRVTLRCSPRSGDLSVYWYQQSLDQGLQFLIQYYNGEERAKGNILERFSAQQFPDLHSELNLSSLELGDSALYFCASSVEGLDTQYFGPGTRLTVL.

The gene calls are TRBV7-2 and TRBJ2-5; 10 bases match TRBD1. With V trimmed by 5 bases and J by 3 bases, 3 bases remained unmatched. The germline V gene has CDR1 SGHTA and CDR2 FQGNSA. The CDR3 is 14 residues long. CDR3 loop: CASSRGQGKETQYF. For the CDR3, the DNA is TGTGCCAGCAGCCGGGGACAGGGGAAAGAGACCCAGTACTTC.

This clone was observed once. The chain joins TRBV25-1 to TRBJ1-4; 7 bases fit TRBD1. V was clipped by 5 bases and J by 3 bases; unmatched bases: 12. CDR3 length: 17 amino acids. Germline CDR1 is MGHDK and CDR2 is SYGVNS. CDR3 coding DNA: TGTGCCAGCAGTTTCCGACAGGGTAATTCTGCTAATGAAAAACTGTTTTTT. Residues: CASSFRQGNSANEKLFF.

This rearrangement joins TRBV6-1 to TRBJ1-1, with unresolved D. CDR1 is MNHNS, CDR2 SASEGT, per germline. Trimming shortened V by 3 bases and J by 0 bases, and 14 bases separated the two germline ends. The CDR3 length is 16 residues. CDR3 protein: CASSDRMPRLNTEAFF. Written as DNA, the CDR3 is TGTGCCAGCAGTGACCGGATGCCCAGGCTGAACACTGAAGCTTTCTTT.

The chain combines TRBV2 with TRBJ1-4; D might be TRBD1 (6 bases). The germline V gene encodes CDR1 SNHLY and CDR2 FYNNEI. This CDR3 has 14 residues. The V and J ends lost 6 bases and 0 bases respectively, with 8 bases between them. CDR3 in amino acids: CASRGQSTNEKLFF. As DNA, the CDR3 is TGTGCCAGCAGAGGACAGTCAACTAATGAAAAACTGTTTTTT.

The CDR3 spells CASSSGLAGTRRWTDTQYF. As DNA, the CDR3 is TGCGCCAGCAGCTCGGGACTAGCGGGAACTCGGAGATGGACAGATACGCAGTATTTT. This chain joins TRBV5-1 and TRBJ2-3; 13 bases match TRBD2. CDR3 size: 19 residues. The germline CDR1 and CDR2 sequences are SGHRS and YFSETQ. V gave up 3 bases and J gave up 3 bases; unmatched junction bases: 13.

This chain links TRBV6-6 with TRBJ1-1, with D possibly matching TRBD1 (5 bases). CDR1 MNHNY and CDR2 SVGAGI come from the germline V gene (reference sequence). V was cut by 8 bases and J by 4 bases, with 23 bases left in between. CDR3 length: 16 amino acids. The CDR3 protein is CASGNRSRGVGTEAFF. CDR3 nucleotide sequence: TGTGCCAGCGGTAATCGATCACGGGGGGTAGGCACTGAAGCTTTCTTT.

Turning to this clone: This sample also contains other DNA sequences that code for the same CDR3. The rearrangement uses TRBV5-1 and TRBJ2-3, with D possibly matching TRBD2 (6 bases). V lost 4 bases and J lost 0, with 9 bases in between. The germline gives CDR1 SGHRS, CDR2 YFSETQ. The CDR3 is 14 residues long. CDR3: CASSRDSSTDTQYF. For the CDR3, the DNA is TGCGCCAGCAGCCGGGACTCTAGCACAGATACGCAGTATTTT.

This chain joins TRBV2 and TRBJ1-3; D may be TRBD1 (5 bases). There are 16 residues in the CDR3. Germline assignment: CDR1 SNHLY and CDR2 FYNNEI. The V end was cut by 6 bases, the J end by 2 bases, with 17 bases between. The CDR3 DNA is TGTGCCAGCAGGAAGACCAGGGACTCTGCTGGAAACACCATATATTTT. Amino acids: CASRKTRDSAGNTIYF.

This chain joins TRBV6-1 and TRBJ1-4; 10 nucleotides line up with TRBD1. The CDR3 contains 18 residues. With V trimmed by 0 bases and J by 11 bases, 15 bases remained unmatched. The germline CDR1 and CDR2 sequences are MNHNS and SASEGT. This chain's CDR3 is CASSEAVRRQGAKWKLFF. The CDR3 coding sequence is TGTGCCAGCAGTGAAGCGGTCCGAAGACAGGGGGCAAAGTGGAAACTGTTTTTT.